These 17 T cell receptor beta chains came from one sample sequenced in a study of blood T cell repertoires in COVID-19. The method was immunoSEQ multiplex PCR; TCRdb's version includes in-frame clones alone and lacks a portion of them. The repertoire holds 30,000 to 40,000 clones, with 85% to 90% as singletons. Material for sequencing was peripheral blood. The source is a human donor with active COVID-19. The donor label of this sample is uncertain.

V is TRBV3-1 (or the pseudogene TRBV3-2) and J is TRBJ2-3; possibly TRBD1 for D (6 bases). Germline V gives CDR1 LGHDT, CDR2 YNNKEL (reference sequence). V lost 4 bases to trimming and J lost 0 bases, with 14 bases between them. The CDR3 runs 16 residues. The chain's CDR3 is CASSPQQGVSTDTQYF. CDR3 sequence (DNA): TGTGCCAGCAGCCCCCAACAGGGAGTCAGCACAGATACGCAGTATTTT.

The chain recombines TRBV13 with TRBJ2-1; tentative D call: TRBD1 (5 bases). Germline CDR1 and CDR2: PRHDT and FYEKMQ (reference sequence). The length of the CDR3 is 15 residues. The ends were cut back, 5 bases at V and 5 bases at J, with 16 bases in the middle. The CDR3 here is CASSGEDSANNEQFF. The CDR3 nucleotides read TGTGCCAGCAGCGGAGAAGACAGTGCAAACAATGAGCAGTTCTTC.

This clone was counted only a few times. The CDR3 sequence: CASRTGADGYTF. Here the CDR3 DNA reads TGTGCCAGCAGGACAGGGGCCGATGGCTACACCTTC. The chain employs TRBV12-3 or TRBV12-4 and TRBJ1-2; 8 positions agree with TRBD1. V shed 6 bases and J 6 bases; nucleotides not matched to a gene: 3. The CDR3 runs 12 residues.

The chain has TRBV28 and TRBJ2-7; 8 nucleotides agree with TRBD1. Looked up from germline, CDR1 is MDHEN and CDR2 is SYDVKM. This CDR3 has 13 amino acids. With V trimmed by 3 bases and J by 3 bases, 1 base remained unmatched. Here the CDR3 reads CASSLGQVYEQYF. DNA of the CDR3: TGTGCCAGCAGTTTGGGACAGGTCTACGAGCAGTACTTC.

V usage is TRBV2 and J usage is TRBJ2-7, with D possibly matching TRBD1 (7 bases). CDR1 is SNHLY, CDR2 FYNNEI, per germline. Trimming removed 2 bases at V and 5 bases at J, with 10 bases between. The length of the CDR3 is 13 residues. The CDR3 spells CASSEQGGHEQYF. CDR3 nucleotide sequence: TGTGCCAGCAGTGAACAGGGGGGCCACGAGCAGTACTTC. Based on the CDR3 plus reference TRBV2 and TRBJ2-7, the full variable domain is EPEVTQTPSHQVTQMGQEVILRCVPISNHLYFYWYRQILGQKVEFLVSFYNNEISEKSEIFDDQFSVERPDGSNFTLKIRSTKLEDSAMYFCASSEQGGHEQYFGPGTRLTVT.

This chain links TRBV19 with TRBJ2-5; the D gene is possibly TRBD2 (5 bases). CDR1 and CDR2 from the germline V gene are LNHDA and SQIVND (reference sequence). There are 15 residues in the CDR3. Trimming took 6 bases from V and 6 from J, leaving 20 bases between them. As DNA, the CDR3 is TGTGCCAGTAGGCCGGGAATGGGTGGGGAGCAGACCCAGTACTTC. Its translation: CASRPGMGGEQTQYF.

The J gene is TRBJ2-1, the V gene TRBV7-9; D is perhaps TRBD1 (6 bases). The CDR3 loop spans 15 amino acids. Germline V gene lookup returns CDR1 SEHNR and CDR2 FQNEAQ (reference sequence). V was clipped by 3 bases and J by 3 bases, with 12 bases between them. In nucleotides, the CDR3 is TGTGCCAGCAGCTTCAGACAGGATATCTACAATGAGCAGTTCTTC. Protein: CASSFRQDIYNEQFF.

The CDR3 nucleotides read TGTGCCACCAGCAGAGCCCTTAGCGGGGGGGTCGGCTACAATGAGCAGTTCTTC. Its translation: CATSRALSGGVGYNEQFF. The J gene is TRBJ2-1, the V gene TRBV15, with 11 bases lining up with TRBD2. V was clipped by 1 base and J by 3 bases; unmatched bases: 8. Germline V gives CDR1 LNHNV, CDR2 YYDKDF (reference sequence). The CDR3 loop spans 18 amino acids.

This clone has just a few counts. This chain connects TRBV7-8 to TRBJ2-3; 9 bases match TRBD2. Germline assignment: CDR1 SGHVS and CDR2 FQNEAQ. The trim removed 5 bases at V and 5 bases at J, leaving 8 bases unmatched. The CDR3 has 15 residues. Here the CDR3 DNA reads TGTGCCAGCAGCGCGATGACTAGCGGTGGAGATACGCAGTATTTT. The encoded protein is CASSAMTSGGDTQYF.

The CDR3 loop reads CASSLKYRAGEPGNTIYF. The CDR3 DNA sequence: TGTGCCAGCAGCTTGAAATATAGGGCAGGGGAGCCTGGAAACACCATATATTTT. The rearrangement joins TRBV7-2 to TRBJ1-3; D possibly corresponds to TRBD1 (6 bases). The germline V and J ends were trimmed by 3 bases and 2 bases, with 20 bases remaining between them. The CDR3 is 18 amino acids. CDR1 is SGHTA and CDR2 is FQGNSA in the germline V gene.

This chain uses TRBV19 with TRBJ2-7; 10 nucleotides line up with TRBD2. The CDR3 length is 15 residues. Germline CDR1 is LNHDA and CDR2 is SQIVND (reference sequence). The junction had 7 bases not matched to a gene; V was cut back by 5 bases and J by 3 bases. CDR3 in amino acids: CASSVGLAAVYEQYF. As DNA, the CDR3 is TGTGCCAGTAGTGTCGGACTAGCGGCGGTCTACGAGCAGTACTTC.

This rearrangement joins TRBV7-2 to TRBJ2-3, with TRBD1 matching 8 bases. The CDR3 covers 15 residues. With V trimmed by 5 bases and J by 7 bases, 11 bases remained unmatched. Germline V gives CDR1 SGHTA, CDR2 FQGNSA. The CDR3 region is CASSPTGQVINTQYF. CDR3 nucleotides: TGTGCCAGCAGCCCAACGGGACAGGTTATTAATACGCAGTATTTT. The whole variable domain, filled in from reference TRBV7-2 and TRBJ2-3, reads GAGVSQSPSNKVTEKGKDVELRCDPISGHTALYWYRQSLGQGLEFLIYFQGNSAPDKSGLPSDRFSAERTGGSVSTLTIQRTQQEDSAVYLCASSPTGQVINTQYFGPGTRLTVL.

The chain combines TRBV6-6 with TRBJ1-3; 7 positions agree with TRBD1. CDR1 and CDR2 from the germline V gene are MNHNY and SVGAGI (reference sequence). Trimming removed 1 base from V and 4 bases from J; junction bases left unmatched: 7. The length of the CDR3 is 16 residues. This chain's CDR3 is CASSYFEGASGNTIYF. CDR3 nucleotides: TGTGCCAGCAGTTACTTTGAGGGGGCGAGCGGAAACACCATATATTTT.

Comments on this clone: Sequence at one end of the junction differs from germline and may be a read error. The V gene is TRBV2, the J gene TRBJ2-1; possibly TRBD2 for D (6 bases). CDR3 length: 17 residues. Germline V gene sequence: CDR1 SNHLY, CDR2 FYNNEI. The CDR3, as DNA: TGTGCCAGCAGAGAAGTATGGGGGGTTGGGGGAGGCAATGAGCAGTTCTTC. This sequence encodes CASREVWGVGGGNEQFF.

This clone appeared a single time. The V call is TRBV11-3, the J call TRBJ2-3; the match to TRBD2 covers 9 bases. Germline loops: CDR1 SGHNT, CDR2 YENEEA. The CDR3 contains 16 residues. With V trimmed by 3 bases and J by 7 bases, 11 bases remained unmatched. CDR3 region: CASSFASLGLAYTQYF. The CDR3, as DNA: TGTGCCAGCAGCTTCGCCTCCCTCGGACTAGCGTATACGCAGTATTTT. Full variable domain (rest looked up from reference TRBV11-3 and TRBJ2-3): EAGVVQSPRYKIIEKKQPVAFWCNPISGHNTLYWYLQNLGQGPELLIRYENEEAVDDSQLPKDRFSAERLKGVDSTLKIQPAELGDSAVYLCASSFASLGLAYTQYFGPGTRLTVL.

The chain has TRBV5-4 and TRBJ2-7, with a possible D match to TRBD1 (6 bases). The CDR3 runs to 14 residues. The germline gives CDR1 SGHNT, CDR2 YYREEE (reference sequence). V gave up 0 bases and J gave up 3 bases, with 10 bases separating them. CDR3 in amino acids: CASSLAGHGYEQYF. The CDR3 nucleotides read TGTGCCAGCAGCTTGGCGGGACACGGCTACGAGCAGTACTTC.

The genes are TRBV28 and TRBJ2-7, with 9 bases lining up with TRBD2. The CDR3 spans 15 residues. The trim removed 2 bases at V and 2 bases at J, leaving 4 bases unmatched. Germline CDR1 MDHEN, CDR2 SYDVKM. CDR3 sequence: CASSLGRGGTYEQYF. CDR3 nucleotide sequence: TGTGCCAGCAGTTTAGGGCGGGGGGGAACCTACGAGCAGTACTTC.